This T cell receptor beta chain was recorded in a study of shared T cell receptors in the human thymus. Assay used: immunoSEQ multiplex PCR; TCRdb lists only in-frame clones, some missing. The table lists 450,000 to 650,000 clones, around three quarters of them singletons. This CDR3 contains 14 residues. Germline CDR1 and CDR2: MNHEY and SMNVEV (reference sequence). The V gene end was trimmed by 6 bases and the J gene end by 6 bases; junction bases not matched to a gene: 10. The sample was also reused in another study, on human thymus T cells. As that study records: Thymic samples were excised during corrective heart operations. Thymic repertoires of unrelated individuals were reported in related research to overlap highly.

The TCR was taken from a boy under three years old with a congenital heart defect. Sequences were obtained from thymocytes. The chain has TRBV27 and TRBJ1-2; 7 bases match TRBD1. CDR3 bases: TGTGCCAGCAGACTCGCGACAGGGAAGGATGGCTACACCTTC. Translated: CASRLATGKDGYTF.